This T cell receptor beta chain was recorded in a study of CD8+ T cells in alopecia areata. The overall study: The study gave tofacitinib for 6 to 18 months, then 6 months off drug. Study-level points and caveats: Expanded CD8+ clones among the top 100, as well as scalp clonality, were significantly decreased by tofacitinib.

RNA extraction and reverse transcription yielded cDNA as sequencing template. Data came from immunoSEQ multiplex PCR; TCRdb stores just in-frame clones and leaves some out. The profile shows about 190,000 clones, roughly 60% of them singletons. Treatment of the sample: oral pan-JAK inhibitor, 5-10 mg twice daily. The V end lost 6 bases, the J end lost 3 bases, and 16 bases lay between the germline ends. CDR3 length: 14 amino acids. In germline, CDR1 is SQVTM, CDR2 ANQGSEA. A word on this clone: Its antigen is still unknown.

The TCR comes from a human donor with alopecia areata. The source was CD4+ T cells sorted from blood, collected at week 24, from a patient treated with tofacitinib. The chain has TRBV29-1 and TRBJ2-3; D possibly matches TRBD1 or TRBD2 (5 bases each). The CDR3 DNA reads as TGCAGCGTCACCAAGGGACGGGAAACAGATACGCAGTATTTT. It codes for CSVTKGRETDTQYF.